These 26 T cell receptor beta chains came from one sample sequenced in a study of cytomegalovirus exposure and HLA in healthy donors. The PCR was carried out with 60 Vbeta primers and 13 Jbeta primers. The table came from immunoSEQ multiplex PCR; TCRdb's copy has only in-frame clones and leaves some out. This sample yields more than 110,000 clones, of which around 79% are seen a single time; about 3.1% belongs to the top ten. Sequenced: PBMCs. The receptors shown here come from a female donor in good health and CMV-seronegative.

The V call is TRBV6-4, the J call TRBJ2-3; TRBD2 might be the D (5 bases). CDR1 MRHNA and CDR2 SNTAGT come from the germline V gene. V was pared by 2 bases and J by 6 bases, with 6 bases between. There are 12 residues in the CDR3. Here the CDR3 reads CASSDEGDTQYF. The CDR3, as DNA: TGTGCCAGCAGTGACGAGGGCGATACGCAGTATTTT.

The chain recombines TRBV28 with TRBJ2-1; D may be TRBD2 (5 bases). CDR1 and CDR2 from the germline V gene are MDHEN and SYDVKM. The CDR3 length is 12 residues. V lost 2 bases to trimming and J lost 10 bases, with 9 bases between them. CDR3 nucleotides: TGTGCCAGCAGTTTACGGAGGCGCGAGCAGTTCTTC. Translation: CASSLRRREQFF.

This chain links TRBV7-8 with TRBJ2-5, with TRBD2 as a possible D gene (6 bases). Between the trimmed V and J ends, which lost 1 base and 5 bases, there was a span of 20 bases. Per germline, CDR1 SGHVS and CDR2 FQNEAQ. The CDR3 has 17 amino acids. CDR3 protein: CASSLVRGTAPGETQYF. Here the CDR3 DNA reads TGTGCCAGCAGCTTAGTTCGGGGGACGGCCCCCGGTGAGACCCAGTACTTC.

This clone has just one count. The genes are TRBV6-5 and TRBJ2-1, with 8 bases that match TRBD2. Germline V CDR1 and CDR2: MNHEY, SVGAGI. CDR3 length equals 16 residues. J lost 5 bases, V lost 4 bases, and 10 bases had no gene match. CDR3 sequence (DNA): TGTGCCAGCAGTTCCATCTGGACTAGCCGCGACAATGAGCAGTTCTTC. Translating gives CASSSIWTSRDNEQFF.

This clone was detected a few times. The gene calls are TRBV4-2 and TRBJ2-2; 10 bases agree with TRBD2. The CDR3 is 18 amino acids. Losses at the gene ends were 0 bases for V and 1 base for J; bases not matched to a gene: 5. Germline V CDR1 and CDR2: LGHNA, YNFKEQ. The CDR3 reads CASSQETLAGLNTGELFF. DNA for the CDR3: TGTGCCAGCAGCCAAGAGACACTAGCGGGGCTGAACACCGGGGAGCTGTTTTTT.

The chain couples TRBV5-1 to TRBJ2-7; TRBD1 matches 9 bases. The V gene's germline CDR1 is SGHRS and CDR2 YFSETQ. This CDR3 comprises 15 residues. Unmatched junction bases numbered 7, after V lost 1 base and J lost 5 bases. The CDR3 sequence is CASSLLGTGFDEQYF. The DNA of the CDR3 is TGCGCCAGCAGCTTGTTGGGGACAGGGTTCGACGAGCAGTACTTC.

This chain uses TRBV6-5 with TRBJ2-7; TRBD1 is a possible D gene (5 bases). CDR1 is MNHEY, CDR2 SVGAGI, per germline. Trimming shortened V by 6 bases and J by 6 bases, and 12 bases separated the two germline ends. The length of the CDR3 is 12 residues. CDR3 nucleotide sequence: TGTGCCAGCAGCCCAGGGCTCTCCGAGCAGTACTTC. Translation gives CASSPGLSEQYF.

The sample holds one count of this clone. The chain carries TRBV10-3 and TRBJ2-2; 8 nucleotides match TRBD1. This CDR3 is built from 14 residues. V shed 4 bases and J 4 bases; nucleotides not matched to a gene: 2. CDR1 is ENHRY, CDR2 SYGVKD, per germline. The CDR3 bases are TGTGCCATCAGTGGCAGGGGGCGCACCGGGGAGCTGTTTTTT. As protein: CAISGRGRTGELFF.

This clone showed up just a few times. The genes are TRBV6-5 and TRBJ2-7; no reliable D call. Germline lookup yields CDR1 MNHEY and CDR2 SVGAGI. The CDR3 has 15 amino acids. V was shortened by 6 bases and J by 0 bases, with 15 bases between the two germline ends. The DNA for the CDR3 is TGTGCCAGCAGACCCGACCGCTACAGCTCCTACGAGCAGTACTTC. Translation gives CASRPDRYSSYEQYF.

The chain employs TRBV5-8 and TRBJ2-5; a weak D match, TRBD2 (5 bases). Trimming took 4 bases from V and 1 from J, leaving 11 bases between them. Germline V gene lookup returns CDR1 SGHTS and CDR2 YDEGEE. The CDR3 consists of 14 residues. The CDR3 DNA reads as TGTGCCAGCAGCCTGCGAGCGGTCCAAGAGACCCAGTACTTC. Its translation is CASSLRAVQETQYF. The entire variable domain, with the rest obtained from reference TRBV5-8 and TRBJ2-5, is as follows: EAGVTQSPTHLIKTRGQQATLRCSPISGHTSVYWYQQALGLGLQFLLWYDEGEERNRGNFPPRFSGRQFPNYSSELNVNALELEDSALYLCASSLRAVQETQYFGPGTRLLVL.

The chain joins TRBV19 to TRBJ1-1, with unresolved D. Germline V lookup: CDR1 LNHDA, CDR2 SQIVND (reference sequence). Deletions cut 9 bases from V and 7 bases from J, with 24 bases between. There are 15 residues in the CDR3. The DNA of the CDR3 is TGTGCCAGACGGGAGGACCGGAAAGCTAAATGTGAAGCTTTCTTT. Amino acids: CARREDRKAKCEAFF.

The CDR3 region has the DNA TGTGCCAGCAGCTTAGGGGCAGTTAATGAAAAACTGTTTTTT. Residues: CASSLGAVNEKLFF. The chain uses TRBV7-6 and TRBJ1-4; the D is unclear. Trimming took 1 base from V and 4 from J, leaving 7 bases between them. The V gene's germline CDR1 is SGHVS and CDR2 FNYEAQ. The CDR3 totals 14 residues.

The rearrangement joins TRBV6-6 to TRBJ2-7; perhaps TRBD1 as D (8 bases). In germline, CDR1 is MNHNY, CDR2 SVGAGI (reference sequence). Trimming removed 9 bases from V and 4 bases from J, with 16 bases in between. The CDR3 has 13 amino acids. Here the CDR3 DNA reads TGTGCCAGTAGACAGGGGAGGGCATACGAGCAGTACTTC. It yields the protein CASRQGRAYEQYF.

The gene calls are TRBV28 and TRBJ1-6; D ambiguous. V shed 5 bases and J shed 12 bases, with 17 bases lying between them. Per germline, CDR1 MDHEN and CDR2 SYDVKM. The CDR3 totals 14 residues. CDR3 DNA: TGTGCCAGCAGTCCCGGGAGCCCTATTGAACCCCTCCACTTT. This encodes CASSPGSPIEPLHF.

This clone was observed a few times. The chain links TRBV2 to TRBJ1-2; 10 bases line up with TRBD1. The CDR3 contains 14 residues. V lost 1 base to trimming and J lost 8 bases; unmatched junction nucleotides: 4. Germline values: CDR1 SNHLY, CDR2 FYNNEI. Written as DNA, the CDR3 is TGTGCCAGCAGTGAAGGGGGGACAGGGGTAGGCTACACCTTC. It specifies CASSEGGTGVGYTF.

The chain joins TRBV7-3 to TRBJ2-4; 7 bases are shared with TRBD2. The V gene end was trimmed by 0 bases and the J gene end by 9 bases; junction bases not matched to a gene: 2. Germline CDR1 and CDR2: SGHTA and FQGTGA. The CDR3 is 13 amino acids. The CDR3 DNA follows: TGTGCCAGCAGCTTAACACCGGGGGGCATTCAGTACTTC. It codes for CASSLTPGGIQYF.

The rearrangement uses TRBV11-2 and TRBJ2-7; D may be TRBD1 (5 bases). The germline V gene has CDR1 SGHAT and CDR2 FQNNGV. V was trimmed by 3 bases and J by 2 bases, leaving 8 bases between them. The CDR3 is 13 residues long. The CDR3 DNA sequence: TGTGCCAGCAGCTTGTCCAGGGCCTACGAGCAGTACTTC. As protein: CASSLSRAYEQYF. The complete variable domain, with remaining parts taken from reference TRBV11-2 and TRBJ2-7, reads EAGVAQSPRYKIIEKRQSVAFWCNPISGHATLYWYQQILGQGPKLLIQFQNNGVVDDSQLPKDRFSAERLKGVDSTLKIQPAKLEDSAVYLCASSLSRAYEQYFGPGTRLTVT.

The chain employs TRBV2 and TRBJ2-1, with TRBD1 identical over 7 bases. J gave up 4 bases and V 1 base, and 4 bases lay outside the gene matches. The germline CDR1 and CDR2 sequences are SNHLY and FYNNEI. The CDR3 contains 15 residues. The CDR3 is CASSEEGAPYNEQFF. The CDR3 nucleotides are TGTGCCAGCAGTGAAGAGGGGGCCCCTTACAATGAGCAGTTCTTC. Variable domain in full (rest from reference TRBV2 and TRBJ2-1): EPEVTQTPSHQVTQMGQEVILRCVPISNHLYFYWYRQILGQKVEFLVSFYNNEISEKSEIFDDQFSVERPDGSNFTLKIRSTKLEDSAMYFCASSEEGAPYNEQFFGPGTRLTVL.

The V and J genes are TRBV7-3 and TRBJ2-3; D gene unclear. V lost 4 bases, J lost 1 base, and 9 bases lay in between. The germline CDR1 and CDR2 sequences are SGHTA and FQGTGA. The CDR3 covers 14 residues. The CDR3 DNA follows: TGTGCCAGCAGCTCCTCCTCCCGCACAGATACGCAGTATTTT. Its translation: CASSSSSRTDTQYF.

This sequence joins TRBV30 and TRBJ1-6, with D possibly being TRBD1 (6 bases). There are 11 residues in the CDR3. Looked up from germline, CDR1 is GTSNPN and CDR2 is SVGIG (reference sequence). Trimming left V 5 bases short and J 10 bases short, with 9 bases between. The CDR3 bases are TGTGCCTGGGCCCAGGGGTCACCCCTCCACTTT. Translating gives CAWAQGSPLHF. The full variable domain, its missing parts supplied by reference TRBV30 and TRBJ1-6, is SQTIHQWPATLVQPVGSPLSLECTVEGTSNPNLYWYRQAAGRGLQLLFYSVGIGQISSEVPQNLSASRPQDRQFILSSKKLLLSDSGFYLCAWAQGSPLHFGNGTRLTVT.

As for this clone: A junction end diverges from the germline sequence, so it may reflect a read error. The chain has TRBV6-1 and TRBJ2-7; 8 positions agree with TRBD1. Germline V gene lookup returns CDR1 MNHNS and CDR2 SASEGT. The CDR3 spans 12 residues. The CDR3: CASSDGAGGRQF. The CDR3 DNA sequence: TGTGCCAGCAGTGACGGGGCAGGGGGCCGCCAATTC.

The gene calls are TRBV2 and TRBJ2-3, with 8 positions matching TRBD1. Germline assignment: CDR1 SNHLY and CDR2 FYNNEI. Germline trimming cut 5 bases from V and 3 bases from J; bases unmatched to any gene: 4. The CDR3 length is 14 residues. CDR3 amino acids: CASSHRQGTDTQYF. In nucleotides, the CDR3 is TGTGCCAGCAGTCACCGACAGGGGACAGATACGCAGTATTTT.

This CDR3 is CAWSVPRQSSGNTIYF. The CDR3 nucleotides read TGTGCCTGGAGTGTACCCCGACAGTCCTCTGGAAACACCATATATTTT. This rearrangement joins TRBV30 to TRBJ1-3, with a possible D match to TRBD1 (5 bases). Germline V gene sequence: CDR1 GTSNPN, CDR2 SVGIG (reference sequence). V was clipped by 0 bases and J by 0 bases, with 12 bases between them. The CDR3 is made up of 16 amino acids.

V gene TRBV10-3 combines with J gene TRBJ2-7; 15 bases fit TRBD2. V lost 9 bases to trimming and J lost 1 base; unmatched junction nucleotides: 10. CDR1 is ENHRY and CDR2 is SYGVKD in the germline V gene. The CDR3 is 17 residues long. CDR3 residues: CAISRTSGRAGSYEQYF. The CDR3 nucleotides are TGTGCCATAAGCCGGACTAGCGGGAGGGCCGGGTCCTACGAGCAGTACTTC.

The chain uses TRBV30 and TRBJ2-7; no reliable D call. In germline, CDR1 is GTSNPN, CDR2 SVGIG (reference sequence). This CDR3 contains 12 residues. Trimming cost V 3 bases and J 2 bases, with 8 bases left between them. CDR3 protein: CAWSAAAYEQYF. The CDR3 DNA sequence: TGTGCCTGGAGCGCCGCAGCCTACGAGCAGTACTTC.

This clone was seen only a few times. The J gene is TRBJ1-5, the V gene TRBV25-1; D possibly corresponds to TRBD1 (6 bases). V lost 1 base, J lost 3 bases, and 13 bases lay in between. The CDR3 length is 16 residues. Germline V gene sequence: CDR1 MGHDK, CDR2 SYGVNS. The CDR3 loop is CASSESLDSHNQPQHF. CDR3 nucleotides: TGTGCCAGCAGTGAATCATTGGACAGCCACAATCAGCCCCAGCATTTT. Full variable domain (outside the CDR3, taken from reference TRBV25-1 and TRBJ1-5): EADIYQTPRYLVIGTGKKITLECSQTMGHDKMYWYQQDPGMELHLIHYSYGVNSTEKGDLSSESTVSRIRTEHFPLTLESARPSHTSQYLCASSESLDSHNQPQHFGDGTRLSIL.